The 32 T cell receptor beta chains reported below all come from one sample, sequenced in a study of Graves' ophthalmopathy and Graves' hyperthyroidism. Researchers took RNA transcripts and amplified TCR beta CDR3 regions from them. Second-round multiplex PCR followed a first-round RT-PCR using HTBI primers. TCRdb passed the multiplex PCR reads through MiXCR, listing each CDR3 protein once. This sample carries about 640,000 distinct CDR3 sequences, 35% to 45% of them seen once, and the ten largest clones take over 2.5%. Sequenced input: peripheral blood. The receptors stem from an adult man with Graves' ophthalmopathy.

The chain links TRBV6-5 to TRBJ1-2; D not certain. Germline CDR1 and CDR2: MNHEY and SVGAGI. CDR3 length: 15 residues. V shed 6 bases and J shed 3 bases, with 17 bases lying between them. The CDR3 reads CASSERTLRDYGYTF. The CDR3 bases are TGTGCCAGCAGCGAACGGACGCTTCGGGACTATGGCTACACCTTC.

This clonotype was observed at least ten times. V is TRBV6-6 and J is TRBJ1-1; no reliable D call. Germline CDR1 reads MNHNY; CDR2 reads SVGAGI (reference sequence). The CDR3 length is 13 residues. V lost 3 bases and J lost 2, with 7 bases in between. As DNA, the CDR3 is TGTGCCAGCAGTTATGTCAGCAACACTGAAGCTTTCTTT. Its translation is CASSYVSNTEAFF.

This chain connects TRBV14 to TRBJ1-4; D call uncertain. The CDR3 contains 17 residues. Germline lookup yields CDR1 SGHDN and CDR2 FVKESK. V was trimmed by 0 bases and J by 0 bases, leaving 11 bases between them. The CDR3 is CASSQDGVIATNEKLFF. CDR3 coding DNA: TGTGCCAGCAGCCAAGATGGGGTCATTGCAACTAATGAAAAACTGTTTTTT.

The chain is built from TRBV10-3 and TRBJ2-5; D gene unclear. Germline CDR1 ENHRY, CDR2 SYGVKD. Trimming cost V 3 bases and J 10 bases, with 12 bases left between them. The CDR3 is 12 residues long. CDR3 region: CAISEVGGGQYF. The CDR3 region has the DNA TGTGCCATCAGTGAAGTGGGTGGTGGCCAGTACTTC.

This clonotype was detected a few times. The chain couples TRBV7-9 to TRBJ2-7; D possibly matches TRBD1 or TRBD2 (5 bases each). Germline-derived CDR1 and CDR2 are SEHNR and FQNEAQ (reference sequence). Between the trimmed V and J ends, which lost 5 bases and 1 base, there was a span of 21 bases. This CDR3 has 17 amino acids. CDR3 DNA: TGTGCCAGCAGCCAAGAGGGGTCCGGCTACCTATCCTACGAGCAGTACTTC. Translated: CASSQEGSGYLSYEQYF.

On this clonotype itself: No conserved phenylalanine or tryptophan ends this CDR3, so it is likely a read error. The DNA is omitted, as the CDR3 cannot be located on it reliably, and the CDR3 follows TCRdb's listing. The rearrangement joins TRBV24-1 to TRBJ2-5; the D call in the table, TRBD2, was not verified against the DNA. Per the germline V gene, CDR1 is KGHDR and CDR2 is SFDVKD. The CDR3 extends over 11 residues, inclusive of both ends. The chain's CDR3 is CATSDSELLAG.

This clonotype was recorded at least ten times. This chain links TRBV20-1 with TRBJ2-7; 8 nucleotides align to TRBD2. Germline lookup yields CDR1 DFQATT and CDR2 SNEGSKA (reference sequence). The CDR3 has 16 amino acids. Unmatched junction bases numbered 10, after V lost 1 base and J lost 2 bases. The DNA of the CDR3 is TGCAGTGCTAGAGCGGATGGTAGCGGGAAAGCCTACGAGCAGTACTTC. Translated: CSARADGSGKAYEQYF.

This clonotype was counted ten times or more. The chain links TRBV25-1 to TRBJ1-2; 8 bases line up with TRBD1. The CDR3 runs 14 residues. Per germline, CDR1 MGHDK and CDR2 SYGVNS. The ends lost 7 bases at V and 4 bases at J; junction bases unmatched: 8. CDR3 nucleotides: TGTGCCAGCAAACCGACAGGGGAATCCTATGGCTACACCTTC. This codes for CASKPTGESYGYTF.

This clonotype was counted many times. The V gene is TRBV19, the J gene TRBJ2-5; TRBD1 matches 7 bases. The CDR3 spans 15 residues. V was pared by 6 bases and J by 5 bases, with 12 bases of the junction left unmatched. Germline CDR1 LNHDA, CDR2 SQIVND (reference sequence). This CDR3 is CASSPDRIEGETQYF. CDR3 in DNA: TGTGCCAGTAGCCCGGACAGGATTGAGGGGGAGACCCAGTACTTC.

The J gene is TRBJ1-5, the V gene TRBV12-3 or TRBV12-4; 8 bases match TRBD1. The CDR3 is made up of 15 amino acids. V lost 4 bases to trimming and J lost 3 bases; unmatched junction nucleotides: 5. CDR3 DNA sequence: TGTGCCAGCAGTTCACCGGGACAGGACAATCAGCCCCAGCATTTT. Its protein product is CASSSPGQDNQPQHF.

This clonotype was observed many times. The V and J genes are TRBV19 and TRBJ2-7; 11 nucleotides align to TRBD1. With V trimmed by 6 bases and J by 3 bases, 7 bases remained unmatched. The CDR3 extends over 15 amino acids. Per germline, CDR1 LNHDA and CDR2 SQIVND (reference sequence). The CDR3 is CASSQFGTGGYEQYF. In DNA form, the CDR3 reads TGTGCCAGTAGCCAATTCGGGACAGGGGGCTACGAGCAGTACTTC. Full variable domain (remainder filled in from reference TRBV19 and TRBJ2-7): DGGITQSPKYLFRKEGQNVTLSCEQNLNHDAMYWYRQDPGQGLRLIYYSQIVNDFQKGDIAEGYSVSREKKESFPLTVTSAQKNPTAFYLCASSQFGTGGYEQYFGPGTRLTVT.

About this clonotype: With a much larger clone just one base away, this may be a read error. This chain uses TRBV20-1 with TRBJ2-7; possibly TRBD1 or TRBD2 for D (7 bases each). V was pared by 1 base and J by 6 bases, with 16 bases between. Germline V lookup: CDR1 DFQATT, CDR2 SNEGSKA (reference sequence). The CDR3 loop spans 14 amino acids. The CDR3 region has the DNA TGCAGTGCTAGAGGTCAGGGGGGGATGGGCGAGCAGTACTTC. Protein sequence: CSARGQGGMGEQYF.

This chain connects TRBV5-5 to TRBJ1-2; the D gene is possibly TRBD1 (6 bases). V lost 2 bases, J lost 5 bases, and 13 bases lay in between. Germline V gives CDR1 SGHKS, CDR2 YYEKEE (reference sequence). This CDR3 spans 14 amino acids. CDR3 DNA: TGTGCCAGCAGCTTACAGGGACTGGTGTATGGCTACACCTTC. Translated, it gives CASSLQGLVYGYTF.

Notes on this clonotype: Since a much larger clone is just one base distant, this may be a read error. DNA of the CDR3: TGCGCCAGCAGCATGGCCGTGACAGGGAGTGAAAAACTGTTTTTT. Its translation: CASSMAVTGSEKLFF. The chain is built from TRBV5-1 and TRBJ1-4, with 7 positions matching TRBD1. CDR1 SGHRS and CDR2 YFSETQ come from the germline V gene. Unmatched junction bases numbered 10, after V lost 4 bases and J lost 7 bases. The CDR3 is 15 residues long.

The V and J genes are TRBV2 and TRBJ1-1; 9 bases are shared with TRBD1. With 7 bases clipped from V and 8 bases from J, the junction kept 5 bases outside the gene matches. Germline V gene sequence: CDR1 SNHLY, CDR2 FYNNEI. The length of the CDR3 is 12 residues. The CDR3 sequence: CASKSGQGEAFF. In DNA, the CDR3 is TGTGCCAGCAAATCAGGACAGGGGGAAGCTTTCTTT. Supplemented by reference TRBV2 and TRBJ1-1, the full variable domain reads EPEVTQTPSHQVTQMGQEVILRCVPISNHLYFYWYRQILGQKVEFLVSFYNNEISEKSEIFDDQFSVERPDGSNFTLKIRSTKLEDSAMYFCASKSGQGEAFFGQGTRLTVV.

This chain uses TRBV15 with TRBJ2-5, with D possibly TRBD1 on 7 matching bases. Per germline, CDR1 LNHNV and CDR2 YYDKDF (reference sequence). V was shortened by 5 bases and J by 0 bases, with 13 bases between the two germline ends. The CDR3 has 15 amino acids. Here the CDR3 DNA reads TGTGCCACCAGCGCGCAGGGGGGCCACCAAGAGACCCAGTACTTC. This sequence encodes CATSAQGGHQETQYF.

This chain connects TRBV29-1 to TRBJ2-5, with D possibly matching TRBD2 (7 bases). The CDR3 covers 14 residues. Trimming removed 8 bases from V and 1 base from J, with 17 bases in between. Germline lookup yields CDR1 SQVTM and CDR2 ANQGSEA. The CDR3 bases are TGCAGCTTAGAGGGGGAGGGGGTCCAAGAGACCCAGTACTTC. Its translation is CSLEGEGVQETQYF.

The chain links TRBV7-9 to TRBJ1-4; possibly TRBD1 for D (5 bases). Trimming cost V 3 bases and J 5 bases, with 13 bases left between them. CDR1 SEHNR and CDR2 FQNEAQ come from the germline V gene (reference sequence). The CDR3 is 15 residues long. CDR3 coding DNA: TGTGCCAGCAGCTTGGGCGGGGGGGTCAATGAAAAACTGTTTTTT. This sequence encodes CASSLGGGVNEKLFF. Based on the CDR3 plus reference TRBV7-9 and TRBJ1-4, the full variable domain is DTGVSQNPRHKITKRGQNVTFRCDPISEHNRLYWYRQTLGQGPEFLTYFQNEAQLEKSRLLSDRFSAERPKGSFSTLEIQRTEQGDSAMYLCASSLGGGVNEKLFFGSGTQLSVL.

There are many counts of this clonotype. The chain combines TRBV7-9 with TRBJ2-5, with a tentative D call TRBD1 (5 bases). Trimming left V 2 bases short and J 2 bases short, with 9 bases between. Germline lookup yields CDR1 SEHNR and CDR2 FQNEAQ (reference sequence). The CDR3 covers 14 residues. The chain's CDR3 is CASSLPTDQETQYF. The DNA for the CDR3 is TGTGCCAGCAGCTTACCGACAGATCAAGAGACCCAGTACTTC.

This clonotype was observed a few times. The junction shows a germline mismatch at one end, possibly a read error. This rearrangement joins TRBV10-3 to TRBJ1-6; D is possibly TRBD1 (5 bases). The CDR3 covers 16 residues. Per the germline V gene, CDR1 is ENHRY and CDR2 is SYGVKD. The CDR3: CASSYLGPHGNSPLHF. CDR3 DNA sequence: TGTGCCAGCAGTTACTTGGGACCCCATGGGAATTCACCCCTCCACTTT.

This clonotype was seen just once. V usage is TRBV7-2 and J usage is TRBJ2-3; D may correspond to TRBD1 or TRBD2 (7 bases each). From germline, CDR1 is SGHTA and CDR2 FQGNSA. The CDR3 is 19 residues long. The ends were cut back, 5 bases at V and 0 bases at J, with 24 bases in the middle. The chain's CDR3 is CASSLQGGASDSSTDTQYF. The CDR3, as DNA: TGTGCCAGCAGCCTCCAGGGGGGGGCTAGCGACTCTAGCACAGATACGCAGTATTTT.

The chain is built from TRBV12-3 or TRBV12-4 and TRBJ1-6; 9 bases map to TRBD1. The CDR3 loop spans 17 amino acids. CDR3 protein: CASGLNLGTGLNSPLHF. The DNA of the CDR3 is TGTGCTAGTGGTTTGAACCTTGGGACAGGGTTGAATTCACCCCTCCACTTT.

This clonotype was found a few times. The chain is built from TRBV10-3 and TRBJ1-4; D is possibly TRBD1 (5 bases). Germline assignment: CDR1 ENHRY and CDR2 SYGVKD. This CDR3 contains 14 residues. Trimming stripped 10 bases from V and 8 bases from J, with 20 bases between. This CDR3 reads CASRVTGTGEKLFF. CDR3 coding DNA: TGTGCCAGCAGAGTGACCGGGACCGGAGAAAAACTGTTTTTT.

This clonotype was recorded many times. This chain uses TRBV25-1 with TRBJ1-2, with 7 bases matching TRBD1. The V and J ends lost 4 bases and 3 bases, in that order; junction bases with no gene match: 5. Germline CDR1 and CDR2: MGHDK and SYGVNS. The CDR3 loop spans 14 amino acids. CDR3 bases: TGTGCCAGCAGTGGACAGGGTTTGCACTATGGCTACACCTTC. It is translated as CASSGQGLHYGYTF.

This clonotype was recorded many times. This sequence joins TRBV7-9 and TRBJ1-2; TRBD1 is a possible D gene (5 bases). The CDR3 runs 14 residues. CDR1 and CDR2 from the germline V gene are SEHNR and FQNEAQ (reference sequence). V dropped 5 bases and J dropped 2 bases, with 12 bases sitting between them. DNA of the CDR3: TGTGCCAGCAGCCCAACCAGGGAAAACTATGGCTACACCTTC. Residues: CASSPTRENYGYTF.

There are many counts of this clonotype. The rearrangement joins TRBV14 to TRBJ1-4, with TRBD1 as a possible D gene (5 bases). V was clipped by 4 bases and J by 8 bases, with 17 bases between them. Germline V CDR1 and CDR2: SGHDN, FVKESK. CDR3 size: 15 residues. CDR3 sequence (DNA): TGTGCCAGCAGCCTGGTGGACGGGGCCGTAGAAAAACTGTTTTTT. It yields the protein CASSLVDGAVEKLFF.

This clonotype was observed a few times. This chain joins TRBV2 and TRBJ1-4; 9 bases agree with TRBD1. This CDR3 region has 13 residues. V shed 9 bases and J 6 bases; nucleotides not matched to a gene: 5. The V gene's germline CDR1 is SNHLY and CDR2 FYNNEI. This chain's CDR3 is CASRWTGDEKLFF. In DNA, the CDR3 is TGTGCCAGTCGATGGACAGGGGATGAAAAACTGTTTTTT. Using reference TRBV2 and TRBJ1-4 for the parts outside the CDR3, the full variable domain is EPEVTQTPSHQVTQMGQEVILRCVPISNHLYFYWYRQILGQKVEFLVSFYNNEISEKSEIFDDQFSVERPDGSNFTLKIRSTKLEDSAMYFCASRWTGDEKLFFGSGTQLSVL.

In its sample, this clonotype was seen many times. This chain joins TRBV5-6 and TRBJ1-4; TRBD1 is a possible D gene (6 bases). In germline, CDR1 is SGHDT, CDR2 YYEEEE. The CDR3 has 13 residues. V was trimmed by 3 bases and J by 11 bases, leaving 14 bases between them. CDR3 coding DNA: TGTGCCAGCAGCTCCACGGGGGGCGGGAAACTGTTTTTT. Encoded protein: CASSSTGGGKLFF.

This clonotype was counted a few times. The rearrangement joins TRBV20-1 to TRBJ2-2; D may be TRBD1 or TRBD2 (5 bases each). The CDR3 is 14 residues long. V lost 2 bases and J 5 bases, leaving 12 bases between the germline ends. Germline V lookup: CDR1 DFQATT, CDR2 SNEGSKA (reference sequence). As DNA, the CDR3 is TGCAGTGCTAGACCCGGGACCAAAACCGGGGAGCTGTTTTTT. Translated: CSARPGTKTGELFF.

The genes are TRBV5-6 and TRBJ1-1; no reliable D call. This CDR3 has 15 amino acids. V lost 2 bases, J lost 0 bases, and 11 bases lay in between. Per the germline V gene, CDR1 is SGHDT and CDR2 is YYEEEE. CDR3 amino acids: CASSFGGVLNTEAFF. The CDR3 DNA reads as TGTGCCAGCAGCTTTGGCGGGGTCTTGAACACTGAAGCTTTCTTT.

This clonotype was observed at least ten times. The chain is built from TRBV7-9 and TRBJ1-2; D is possibly TRBD1 (6 bases). Trimming removed 4 bases at V and 4 bases at J, with 10 bases between. Germline CDR1 SEHNR, CDR2 FQNEAQ (reference sequence). This CDR3 has 13 amino acids. This chain's CDR3 is CASSSGQPYGYTF. The DNA of the CDR3 is TGTGCCAGCAGCTCTGGACAGCCCTATGGCTACACCTTC.

This clonotype occurred once. V is TRBV24-1 and J is TRBJ2-3; 7 nucleotides agree with TRBD1. CDR3 length equals 16 residues. Per germline, CDR1 KGHDR and CDR2 SFDVKD. Trimming cost V 3 bases and J 0 bases; bases outside gene matches: 5. The CDR3 DNA reads as TGTGCCACCAGTGATCCCCGACAGGGAAGCACAGATACGCAGTATTTT. It is translated as CATSDPRQGSTDTQYF.